This is a list of T cell receptor beta chains from one sample in a study of early T cells in non-severe SARS-CoV-2 infection. TCRdb re-derived calls from the 5' RACE reads in MiXCR, one entry per CDR3 protein. This sample has some 96,000 distinct CDR3 sequences, with 15% found just once. Material: whole blood. These receptors were taken from an adult who was a healthcare worker with PCR-confirmed SARS-CoV-2 infection or an uninfected control (not recorded which). CDR3s leave out the opening cysteine and the closing phenylalanine or tryptophan. Each record gives: CDR3 protein, J gene, V gene, D gene. A D gene is named only where the DNA matches it firmly.

ASSFGRHNEQF | TRBJ2-1 | TRBV12-3/TRBV12-4 | .
ASSPDLAGGGHEQY | TRBJ2-7 | TRBV12-3/TRBV12-4 | TRBD2
ASSARLAGVQGYNEQF | TRBJ2-1 | TRBV2 | TRBD2
ASSEYRLAGADTQY | TRBJ2-3 | TRBV25-1 | TRBD2
ASSRFGGSDNEQF | TRBJ2-1 | TRBV7-6 | TRBD2
ASSSTMGGQF | TRBJ2-1 | TRBV11-1 | .
ASSLPIESRGASQETQY | TRBJ2-5 | TRBV7-2 | .
ASRSGYEQY | TRBJ2-7 | TRBV28 | .
ASSHTVREGDIQY | TRBJ2-4 | TRBV5-6 | TRBD2
ASSLRGRRTEAF | TRBJ1-1 | TRBV5-6 | .
ASSQRDRTVCHQPQH | TRBJ1-5 | TRBV3-1 | TRBD1
SARGRAVDEQY | TRBJ2-7 | TRBV20-1 | TRBD2
ASSQRPRVPQETQY | TRBJ2-5 | TRBV4-3 | .
ASSELVNSPLH | TRBJ1-6 | TRBV25-1 | .
SVGLLNIQY | TRBJ2-4 | TRBV29-1 | .
ASSRATGGSGNSPLH | TRBJ1-6 | TRBV4-1 | TRBD1
ASTKRVADNEQF | TRBJ2-1 | TRBV6-2/TRBV6-3 | .
SASGSALTGELF | TRBJ2-2 | TRBV20-1 | .
SATPRADTDTQY | TRBJ2-3 | TRBV20-1 | .
ASSSPGPNTEAF | TRBJ1-1 | TRBV28 | .
ASVTSAQPYEQY | TRBJ2-7 | TRBV28 | .
ASSFEQTNTEAF | TRBJ1-1 | TRBV28 | .
ASTGSHEQY | TRBJ2-7 | TRBV28 | .
ASSPVANYGYT | TRBJ1-2 | TRBV6-2/TRBV6-3 | .
ASPPGQVNEKLF | TRBJ1-4 | TRBV10-1 | TRBD1
ASSSGTAQNGYT | TRBJ1-2 | TRBV28 | .
ATSVSFNEQF | TRBJ2-1 | TRBV24-1 | .
SATTGSGPYQPQH | TRBJ1-5 | TRBV20-1 | .
ASSLIGRETQY | TRBJ2-5 | TRBV27 | .
ASSPSGDSLMH | TRBJ2-3 | TRBV11-2 | TRBD1